This T cell receptor (beta chain) was recovered during a study of T cell responses to AZD1222 COVID-19 vaccine. The CDR3 extends over 18 amino acids. V trimming: 1 base; J trimming: 0 bases; junction bases outside the gene matches: 8. Assay: immunoSEQ multiplex PCR; the TCRdb copy retains only in-frame clones and omits some. The sample lists more than 150,000 clones, roughly 91% seen once, with roughly 2% in the top ten. Study observations and caveats: The peak T cell response came first, and repertoires were sampled only after it. The study found vaccine-associated CD4 TCRs spanning spike, dominant at 160-218 and 743-854. Epitopes outside B.1.351 and B.1.1.7 mutated regions reportedly drew nearly half of spike TCRs. Donor demographics were predominantly white British with a female majority; clonal diversity may be underestimated.

There are a few counts of this clone. The target antigen is unknown. This chain joins TRBV23-1 and TRBJ2-7; the match to TRBD2 covers 11 bases. TRBV23-1 is an open reading frame, and its role is uncertain. This receptor was taken from an adult who received the AZD1222 COVID-19 vaccine. Material: peripheral blood, obtained 28 days after the second AZD1222 dose. Here the CDR3 reads CASSQYALAGGISYEQYF. In DNA form, the CDR3 reads TGCGCCAGCAGTCAATACGCGCTAGCGGGAGGTATCTCCTACGAGCAGTACTTC.